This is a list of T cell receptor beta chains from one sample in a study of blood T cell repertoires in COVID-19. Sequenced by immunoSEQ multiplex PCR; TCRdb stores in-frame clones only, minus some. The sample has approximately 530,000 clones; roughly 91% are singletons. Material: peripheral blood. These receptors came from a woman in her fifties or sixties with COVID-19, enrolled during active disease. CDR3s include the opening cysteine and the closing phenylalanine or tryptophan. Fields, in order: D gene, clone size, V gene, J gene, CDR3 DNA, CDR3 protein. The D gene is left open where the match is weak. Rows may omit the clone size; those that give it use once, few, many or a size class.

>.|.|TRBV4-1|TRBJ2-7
TGCGCCAGCAGCCGCCTTGTCCGGGACACTTCCGGCGAGCAGTACTTC
CASSRLVRDTSGEQYF
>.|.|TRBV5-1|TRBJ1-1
TGCGCCAGCAGCTCAACAGTGAACACTGAAGCTTTCTTT
CASSSTVNTEAFF
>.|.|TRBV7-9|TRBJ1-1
TGTGCCAGCAGCTTAGAGGGGGGGACGTATGAAGCTTTCTTT
CASSLEGGTYEAFF
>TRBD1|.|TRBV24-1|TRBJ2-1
TGTGCCACCAGTGATCCGGGACAGGGTGGGTCCTACAATGAGCAGTTCTTC
CATSDPGQGGSYNEQFF
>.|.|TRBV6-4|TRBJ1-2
TGTGCCAGCAGTGACGGAGGCGGATTTAACTATGGCTACACCTTC
CASSDGGGFNYGYTF
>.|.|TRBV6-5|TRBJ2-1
TGTGCCAGCAGTTACTCTGGGGGGAGTTATAATGAGCAGTTCTTC
CASSYSGGSYNEQFF
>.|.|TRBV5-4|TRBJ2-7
TGTGCCAGCAGCTTTTACGGGGCAGGGGACGAGCAGTACTTC
CASSFYGAGDEQYF
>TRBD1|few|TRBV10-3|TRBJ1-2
TGTGCCATCTCGGCACAGGGGTTCGAGGGCTACACCTTC
CAISAQGFEGYTF
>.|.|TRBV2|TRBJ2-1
TGTGCCAGCAGCGACCACGGGACTTACAATGAGCAGTTCTTC
CASSDHGTYNEQFF
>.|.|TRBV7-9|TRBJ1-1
TGTGCCAGCAGCTCTCGGGGTTTTTTGAACACTGAAGCTTTCTTT
CASSSRGFLNTEAFF
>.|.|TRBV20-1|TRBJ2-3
TGCAGTGCTCCTATCCAAGATACGCAGTATTTT
CSAPIQDTQYF
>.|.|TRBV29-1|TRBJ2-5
TGCAGCGTTGGGACGACGGGGGAAGAGACCCAGTACTTC
CSVGTTGEETQYF
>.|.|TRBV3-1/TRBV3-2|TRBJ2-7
TGTGCCAGCAGCCGGGTCAGGGTGGGGGGAGAGCAGTACTTC
CASSRVRVGGEQYF
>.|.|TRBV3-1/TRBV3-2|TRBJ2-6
TGTGCCAGCAGCCAAGGGCTCCTACAGGGACCCGGGGCCAACGTCCTGACTTTC
CASSQGLLQGPGANVLTF
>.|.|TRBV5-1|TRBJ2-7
TGCGCCAGCAGCTTGGACCAGGGGCTCAAGGACGAGCAGTACTTC
CASSLDQGLKDEQYF
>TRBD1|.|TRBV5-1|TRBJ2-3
TGCGCCAGCGTCCTTGGGGTACAGGGGACAGATACGCAGTATTTT
CASVLGVQGTDTQYF
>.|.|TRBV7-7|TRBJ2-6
TGTGCCAGCAGCCCAGTCGGGTTCAGCTCTGGGGCCAACGTCCTGACTTTC
CASSPVGFSSGANVLTF
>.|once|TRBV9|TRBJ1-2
TGTGCCAGCAGCGCCATTCCAGGGGAGAGCTATGGCTACACCTTC
CASSAIPGESYGYTF
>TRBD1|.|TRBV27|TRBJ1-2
TGTGCCAGTCTTCCCGGGACAGGGGTCTTTAATGGGTATGGCTACACCTTC
CASLPGTGVFNGYGYTF
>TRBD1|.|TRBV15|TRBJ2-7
TGTGCCACCAGCAGGGACAGGGGCTACGAGCAGTACTTC
CATSRDRGYEQYF
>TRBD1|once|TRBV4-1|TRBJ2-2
TGCGCCAGCAGCGTCCGGACAGGGACCGGGGAGCTGTTTTTT
CASSVRTGTGELFF
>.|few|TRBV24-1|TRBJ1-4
TGTGCCACCAGTGATTCTAGCCCTAATGAAAAACTGTTTTTT
CATSDSSPNEKLFF
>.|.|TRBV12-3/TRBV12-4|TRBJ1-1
TGTGCCAGCAGTTTTGGGGGAGGGAATGAAGCTTTCTTT
CASSFGGGNEAFF
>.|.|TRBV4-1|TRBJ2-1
TGCGCCAGCAGCCAAACGGGTAGGGGGGGCAATGAGCAGTTCTTC
CASSQTGRGGNEQFF
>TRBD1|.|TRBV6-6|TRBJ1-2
TGTGCCAGCAGTCTGACAGGGGTAGGAGAGTATGGCTACACCTTC
CASSLTGVGEYGYTF
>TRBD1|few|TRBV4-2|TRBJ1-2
TGTGCCAGCAGCCAATCACAGGGGGCCGGTGGCTACACCTTC
CASSQSQGAGGYTF
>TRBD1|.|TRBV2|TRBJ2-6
TGTGCCGGGGGACAGACCGCTGGGGCCAACGTCCTGACTTTC
CAGGQTAGANVLTF
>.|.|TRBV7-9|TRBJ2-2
TGTGCCAGCAGCCGTGGCCCCCAGACAGGGGAGCTGTTTTTT
CASSRGPQTGELFF
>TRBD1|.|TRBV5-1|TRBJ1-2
TGCGCCAGCAGCTTGACTTCCGGACAGGGGAATTATGGCTACACCTTC
CASSLTSGQGNYGYTF
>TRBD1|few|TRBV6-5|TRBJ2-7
TGTGCCAGCAGTTCCCCCGGGACAGGGACCTACGAGCAGTACTTC
CASSSPGTGTYEQYF
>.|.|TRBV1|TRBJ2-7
TGCACCAGCAGCCCCCGACTTGTAGGTTACGAGCAGTACTTC
CTSSPRLVGYEQYF
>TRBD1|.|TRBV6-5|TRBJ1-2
TGTGCCAGCAGCCCGGACAGGGTCGGCTACACCTTC
CASSPDRVGYTF
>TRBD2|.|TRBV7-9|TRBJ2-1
TGTGCCAACTCCCGGGGAGCGGGGGGTAACAATGAGCAGTTCTTC
CANSRGAGGNNEQFF
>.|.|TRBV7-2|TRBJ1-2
TGTGCCAGCAGCTTAGGGTCGCAGGGCTATGGCTACACCTTC
CASSLGSQGYGYTF
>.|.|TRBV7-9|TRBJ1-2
TGTGCCAGCAGCTTAGAAGGGGCTGCGTATGGCTACACCTTC
CASSLEGAAYGYTF
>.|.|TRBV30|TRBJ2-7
TGTGCCTGGAGTGTAAGGGACATGAGCGAGCAGTACTTC
CAWSVRDMSEQYF
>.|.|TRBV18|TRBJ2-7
TGTGCCAGCTCACCGGGTTCACACAGGGCGCGGTACGAGCAGTACTTC
CASSPGSHRARYEQYF
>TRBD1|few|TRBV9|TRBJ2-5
TGTGCCAGCAGCGAGGGGACAGGGGGCGCGCAGACCCAGTACTTC
CASSEGTGGAQTQYF
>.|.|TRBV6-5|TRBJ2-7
TGTGCCAGCAGTTACTCGCTCCAGGGGACGGGGGAGCAGTACTTC
CASSYSLQGTGEQYF
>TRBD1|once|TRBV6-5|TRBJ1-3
TGTGCCAGCAGTTACGGGACAGGGGGCGAAAACACCATATATTTT
CASSYGTGGENTIYF
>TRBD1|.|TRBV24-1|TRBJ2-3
TGTGCCACCAGTGATTCCCGGGACAGGGGCACAGATACGCAGTATTTT
CATSDSRDRGTDTQYF
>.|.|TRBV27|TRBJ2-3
TGTGCCAGCAGTTTTAACACAGATACGCAGTATTTT
CASSFNTDTQYF
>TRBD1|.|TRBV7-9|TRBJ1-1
TGTGCCAGCAGCCCGAGCCGACAGGGTTCAGGAGCTTTCTTT
CASSPSRQGSGAFF
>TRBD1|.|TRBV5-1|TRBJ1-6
TGCGCCAGCAGCCCGGGACAGGATAATTCACCCCTCCACTTT
CASSPGQDNSPLHF
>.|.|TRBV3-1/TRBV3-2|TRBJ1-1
TGTGCCAGCAGCCAAGAGAACAGTGGTGAAGCTTTCTTT
CASSQENSGEAFF
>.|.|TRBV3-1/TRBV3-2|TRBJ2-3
TGTGCCAGCAGCCAAGTCCCTAGTTTCGATACGCAGTATTTT
CASSQVPSFDTQYF
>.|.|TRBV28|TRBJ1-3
TGTGCCAGCACCTACCCTGGTGGTGGAAACACCATATATTTT
CASTYPGGGNTIYF
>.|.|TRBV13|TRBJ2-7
TGTGCCAGCAGCTTAGCCGGGTGGAGCTCCTACGAGCAGTACTTC
CASSLAGWSSYEQYF
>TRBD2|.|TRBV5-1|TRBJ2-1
TGCGCCAGCAGCGCCGGACTAGCGGGGGGGCGTGAGCAGTTCTTC
CASSAGLAGGREQFF